The 15 T cell receptor beta chains listed next were all sequenced from one sample in a study of cytomegalovirus exposure and HLA in healthy donors. The primer mix had 60 Vbeta and 13 Jbeta primers. Measured with immunoSEQ multiplex PCR; TCRdb has only the in-frame clones, and not every one. This sample has approximately 170,000 clones, with over 70% found just once. Sample: PBMCs. These receptors came from a boy aged 2 to 9 in good health and CMV-seronegative.

The chain is built from TRBV19 and TRBJ2-1; TRBD2 matches 11 bases. The CDR3 covers 15 residues. Germline assignment: CDR1 LNHDA and CDR2 SQIVND (reference sequence). After removal of 4 bases from V and 7 bases from J, the junction contained 6 bases not matched to a gene. The CDR3 DNA is TGTGCCAGTAGTACCGTAGCGGGAGGGGGGAATGAGCAGTTCTTC. This gives the protein CASSTVAGGGNEQFF.

The V gene is TRBV11-2, the J gene TRBJ2-5; 7 bases fit TRBD2. Germline V gene lookup returns CDR1 SGHAT and CDR2 FQNNGV. Germline trimming cut 4 bases from V and 7 bases from J; bases unmatched to any gene: 12. The CDR3 sequence is 15 residues long. The CDR3 loop reads CASSSTPGLRGTQYF. CDR3 DNA sequence: TGTGCCAGCAGCTCGACCCCGGGACTAAGAGGGACCCAGTACTTC.

The chain combines TRBV7-9 with TRBJ1-1, with D perhaps matching TRBD1 (5 bases). Germline-derived CDR1 and CDR2 are SEHNR and FQNEAQ (reference sequence). This CDR3 has 15 residues. V dropped 3 bases and J dropped 0 bases, with 11 bases sitting between them. This chain's CDR3 is CASSFPGGVNTEAFF. CDR3 DNA: TGTGCCAGCAGCTTCCCGGGAGGGGTGAACACTGAAGCTTTCTTT.

V is TRBV19 and J is TRBJ1-2; D not resolved. V lost 6 bases, J lost 0 bases, and 8 bases lay in between. CDR1 is LNHDA, CDR2 SQIVND, per germline (reference sequence). The CDR3 consists of 13 residues. The CDR3 DNA follows: TGTGCCAGTAGAATATCTGCTAACTATGGCTACACCTTC. Amino acids: CASRISANYGYTF. The full variable domain, with the rest looked up from reference TRBV19 and TRBJ1-2, is DGGITQSPKYLFRKEGQNVTLSCEQNLNHDAMYWYRQDPGQGLRLIYYSQIVNDFQKGDIAEGYSVSREKKESFPLTVTSAQKNPTAFYLCASRISANYGYTFGSGTRLTVV.

As DNA, the CDR3 is TGCGCCAGCAGCTTGGTCCCTCTCGGGGGGAACACTGAAGCTTTCTTT. Translating gives CASSLVPLGGNTEAFF. The chain is built from TRBV5-1 and TRBJ1-1; D perhaps matches TRBD1 (5 bases). V was shortened by 0 bases and J by 1 base, with 13 bases between the two germline ends. This CDR3 comprises 16 residues. Germline V gene sequence: CDR1 SGHRS, CDR2 YFSETQ.

The rearrangement links TRBV2 to TRBJ2-7, with a possible D match to TRBD1 (6 bases). CDR3 size: 14 residues. CDR1 and CDR2 from the germline V gene are SNHLY and FYNNEI. The germline V and J ends were trimmed by 4 bases and 6 bases, with 16 bases remaining between them. The CDR3 region is CASSGGQGLGEQYF. The DNA for the CDR3 is TGTGCCAGCAGTGGGGGGCAGGGTCTAGGCGAGCAGTACTTC. The variable domain in full, completed from reference TRBV2 and TRBJ2-7, reads EPEVTQTPSHQVTQMGQEVILRCVPISNHLYFYWYRQILGQKVEFLVSFYNNEISEKSEIFDDQFSVERPDGSNFTLKIRSTKLEDSAMYFCASSGGQGLGEQYFGPGTRLTVT.

The V and J genes are TRBV29-1 and TRBJ1-3; D gene ambiguous. V was shortened by 4 bases and J by 0 bases, with 7 bases between the two germline ends. Germline V gene lookup returns CDR1 SQVTM and CDR2 ANQGSEA. This CDR3 contains 13 residues. The DNA for the CDR3 is TGCAGCGTTGTTCGCTACTCTGGAAACACCATATATTTT. Residues: CSVVRYSGNTIYF.

The rearrangement uses TRBV5-6 and TRBJ2-5, with D possibly being TRBD2 (7 bases). Germline V gene lookup returns CDR1 SGHDT and CDR2 YYEEEE. The length of the CDR3 is 15 residues. Deletions cut 0 bases from V and 2 bases from J, with 11 bases between. The CDR3 nucleotides are TGTGCCAGCAGCTTGGGGCGGGGGCCACAAGAGACCCAGTACTTC. It translates to CASSLGRGPQETQYF.

This chain links TRBV29-1 with TRBJ1-1; 8 bases are a match to TRBD1. This CDR3 is built from 15 residues. The germline gives CDR1 SQVTM, CDR2 ANQGSEA. J gave up 1 base and V 3 bases, and 7 bases lay outside the gene matches. The CDR3 spells CSVDTGTGGNTEAFF. In nucleotides, the CDR3 is TGCAGCGTTGATACCGGGACAGGAGGGAACACTGAAGCTTTCTTT.

The chain joins TRBV5-4 to TRBJ1-6; D gene uncertain. Germline values: CDR1 SGHNT, CDR2 YYREEE (reference sequence). The CDR3 covers 14 residues. The V and J ends lost 7 bases and 7 bases respectively, with 15 bases between them. The CDR3 nucleotides read TGTGCCAGCTCGCTCTGGACGGGGAATTCACCCCTCCACTTT. It yields the protein CASSLWTGNSPLHF. Using reference TRBV5-4 and TRBJ1-6 for the parts outside the CDR3, the full variable domain is ETGVTQSPTHLIKTRGQQVTLRCSSQSGHNTVSWYQQALGQGPQFIFQYYREEENGRGNFPPRFSGLQFPNYSSELNVNALELDDSALYLCASSLWTGNSPLHFGNGTRLTVT.

V usage is TRBV5-6 and J usage is TRBJ2-3, with 9 positions matching TRBD1. The junction had 5 bases not matched to a gene; V was cut back by 0 bases and J by 0 bases. Germline loops: CDR1 SGHDT, CDR2 YYEEEE. CDR3 length equals 17 residues. CDR3 sequence (DNA): TGTGCCAGCAGCTTGGGGACAGGGGTATGGAGCACAGATACGCAGTATTTT. As protein: CASSLGTGVWSTDTQYF.

This rearrangement joins TRBV5-6 to TRBJ2-7, with 8 bases matching TRBD1. V trimming: 3 bases; J trimming: 4 bases; junction bases outside the gene matches: 9. The CDR3 loop spans 15 amino acids. Per germline, CDR1 SGHDT and CDR2 YYEEEE. The CDR3 region is CASSSDRGFIYEQYV. CDR3 DNA sequence: TGTGCCAGCAGCTCCGACAGGGGTTTTATTTACGAGCAGTACGTC.

The rearrangement links TRBV19 to TRBJ1-2, with D unclear. The CDR3 spans 14 residues. The germline gives CDR1 LNHDA, CDR2 SQIVND (reference sequence). V was pared by 5 bases and J by 1 base, with 11 bases between. For the CDR3, the DNA is TGTGCCAGTAGTTTACGAGATGTTAACTATGGCTACACCTTC. It codes for CASSLRDVNYGYTF.

In DNA, the CDR3 is TGTGCCAGCAGCCCGGGACTAGATAGCTACGAGCAGTACTTC. It yields the protein CASSPGLDSYEQYF. The V gene is TRBV13, the J gene TRBJ2-7, with 8 bases identical to TRBD2. The CDR3 runs to 14 residues. CDR1 is PRHDT and CDR2 is FYEKMQ in the germline V gene (reference sequence). The V segment lost 5 bases and the J segment 3 bases; nucleotides outside the gene matches: 6. Full variable domain (remainder filled in from reference TRBV13 and TRBJ2-7): AAGVIQSPRHLIKEKRETATLKCYPIPRHDTVYWYQQGPGQDPQFLISFYEKMQSDKGSIPDRFSAQQFSDYHSELNMSSLELGDSALYFCASSPGLDSYEQYFGPGTRLTVT.

The V gene is TRBV9, the J gene TRBJ2-5; 7 nucleotides align to TRBD2. The J segment lost 9 bases and the V segment lost 0 bases, leaving 5 bases of the junction unmatched. Germline-derived CDR1 and CDR2 are SGDLS and YYNGEE. The CDR3 runs to 13 residues. This chain's CDR3 is CASSVGQAGAQYF. The CDR3 DNA reads TGTGCCAGCAGCGTAGGTCAGGCGGGGGCCCAGTACTTC.